This record looks at one T cell receptor beta chain sequence and its context. Its antigen is as yet unknown. The record originates from a study of blood T cells in healthy people across ages. General study points: Bulk PBMC profiling left naive and antigen-experienced comparisons inconclusive. The fall in TCR beta diversity per million T cells was roughly linear with age.

Peripheral blood was drawn, around 9.3 milliliters per donor. The CDR3 covers 17 residues. Germline V gives CDR1 LGHNA, CDR2 YNFKEQ. Trimming left V 0 bases short and J 10 bases short, with 23 bases between. Combining a sample-barcoded 5' primer with a J-beta primer mix, a second PCR ran for roughly 7 to 12 cycles. A minimum of 2.5 million CDR3-containing paired-end reads was obtained for each sample. In TCRdb, the 5' RACE reads were re-called with MiXCR into one record per CDR3 protein. This repertoire shows 1.5 million to 2 million distinct CDR3 sequences, about 50% found once; its top ten account for about 2.1%.

The sequence was collected from a woman aged 35 to 49 in good health. Input material: blood. This chain connects TRBV4-2 to TRBJ2-3, with D perhaps TRBD1 (5 bases). The CDR3 bases are TGTGCCAGCAGCCAAGATTTAGGGGAAAGTAAATACTCATCGCAGTATTTT. The encoded protein is CASSQDLGESKYSSQYF.